This TCR beta chain was identified in a study of T cell responses to AZD1222 COVID-19 vaccine. Generated by immunoSEQ multiplex PCR, the TCRdb table keeps only in-frame clones and is missing some. The sample lists 70,000 to 100,000 clones; approximately 85% were seen once. This clone is a singleton in its sample. Germline V gene lookup returns CDR1 MNHEY and CDR2 SVGEGT. CDR3 length equals 15 residues. Deletions cut 6 bases from V and 4 bases from J, with 16 bases between. The source was peripheral blood, collected 28 days after the second AZD1222 dose. The chain joins TRBV6-2 or TRBV6-3 to TRBJ2-1; maybe TRBD2 (6 bases). The TCR comes from an adult who received the AZD1222 COVID-19 vaccine. CDR3 nucleotide sequence: TGTGCCAGCAGCCTACTAGCTTATCCTTACAATGAGCAGTTCTTC. It encodes CASSLLAYPYNEQFF.